This T cell receptor (beta chain) was sequenced in a study of regulatory T cells in long-lasting Graves disease. Documented time point: persistent/refractory GD, antithyroid drugs over 5 years with positive TRAb. RNA from PBMCs was the source of the TCR library. Both iRepertoire HTBI primers and Arm-PCR of CDR3 regions were used to build the TCR beta libraries. TCRdb processed the multiplex PCR reads anew with MiXCR; each CDR3 protein has one entry. The sample shows fewer than 450,000 distinct CDR3 sequences, less than 25% of them seen only once. This receptor was obtained from a female donor with Graves disease. This specimen was peripheral blood mononuclear cells (PBMCs), taken when the disease was refractory, from a patient treated with antithyroid drugs.

CDR3 bases: TGCAGCGTTGGAAAAGCGGGAGTCGACAATGAGCAGTTCTTC. Its translation: CSVGKAGVDNEQFF. The V and J genes are TRBV29-1 and TRBJ2-1; 8 positions agree with TRBD2. V lost 4 bases, J lost 5 bases, and 7 bases stayed unmatched. Germline CDR1 and CDR2: SQVTM and ANQGSEA. CDR3 size: 14 residues.